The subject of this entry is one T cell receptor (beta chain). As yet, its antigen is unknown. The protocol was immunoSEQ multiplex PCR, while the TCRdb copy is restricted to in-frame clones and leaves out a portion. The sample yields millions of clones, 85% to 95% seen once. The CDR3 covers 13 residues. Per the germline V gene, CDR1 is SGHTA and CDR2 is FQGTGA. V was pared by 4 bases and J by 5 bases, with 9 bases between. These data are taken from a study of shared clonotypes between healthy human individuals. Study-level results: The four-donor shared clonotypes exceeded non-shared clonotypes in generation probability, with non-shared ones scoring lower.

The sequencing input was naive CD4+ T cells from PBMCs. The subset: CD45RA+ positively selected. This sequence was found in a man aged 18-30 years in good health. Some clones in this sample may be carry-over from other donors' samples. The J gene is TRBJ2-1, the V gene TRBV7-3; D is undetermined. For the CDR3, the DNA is TGTGCCAGCAGCTCCGATAACCACAATGAGCAGTTCTTC. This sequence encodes CASSSDNHNEQFF.